The 19 T cell receptor beta chains given below trace back to one sample, sequenced in a study of blood T cell repertoires in COVID-19. Using immunoSEQ multiplex PCR, the repertoire was profiled, and TCRdb retains in-frame clones only, with some absent. The sample lists tens of thousands of clones, about 76% seen once, with roughly 8.7% in the top ten. The sequenced sample consisted of peripheral blood. These receptors all come from a man between 70 and 80 years old with active or convalescent COVID-19.

The V call is TRBV28, the J call TRBJ1-2, with a tentative D call TRBD1 (6 bases). V was clipped by 6 bases and J by 5 bases, with 19 bases between them. The CDR3 covers 15 residues. Germline values: CDR1 MDHEN, CDR2 SYDVKM. The CDR3: CASRFGRDKGYGYTF. In nucleotides, the CDR3 is TGTGCCAGCAGGTTCGGACGGGACAAAGGGTATGGCTACACCTTC.

Concerning this clone itself: An end of the junction does not agree with germline; a read error may underlie this. V and J are TRBV5-1 and TRBJ2-1; D not certain. The CDR3 is 11 residues long. Germline V gene sequence: CDR1 SGHRS, CDR2 YFSETQ. CDR3 nucleotides: TGCGCCAGCAGCTCCTTCAATGAGCAGTTCTTC. Its protein product is CASSSFNEQFF.

The gene calls are TRBV5-1 and TRBJ2-3; 8 bases are shared with TRBD2. After removal of 0 bases from V and 4 bases from J, the junction contained 7 bases not matched to a gene. CDR1 is SGHRS and CDR2 is YFSETQ in the germline V gene. This CDR3 has 16 amino acids. The CDR3 is CASSLAAGGRPDTQYF. The DNA for the CDR3 is TGCGCCAGCAGCTTGGCCGCGGGGGGCCGGCCAGATACGCAGTATTTT.

The genes are TRBV28 and TRBJ1-2, with a weak D call TRBD1 (6 bases). Deletions cut 4 bases from V and 8 bases from J, with 14 bases between. The CDR3 covers 13 residues. Per the germline V gene, CDR1 is MDHEN and CDR2 is SYDVKM. CDR3: CASSYRRGGGYTF. CDR3 bases: TGTGCCAGCAGTTACCGTCGGGGGGGCGGCTACACCTTC.

This rearrangement joins TRBV29-1 to TRBJ2-7, with D possibly being TRBD1 (5 bases). The length of the CDR3 is 15 residues. Germline CDR1 is SQVTM and CDR2 is ANQGSEA. V was shortened by 5 bases and J by 5 bases, with 22 bases between the two germline ends. CDR3 protein: CSVLDRQLGNNEQYF. CDR3 coding DNA: TGCAGCGTTCTCGACCGACAGTTGGGAAACAACGAGCAGTACTTC.

The gene calls are TRBV2 and TRBJ2-7; 14 bases map to TRBD2. The germline gives CDR1 SNHLY, CDR2 FYNNEI. V was pared by 3 bases and J by 6 bases, with 7 bases of the junction left unmatched. This CDR3 spans 16 amino acids. The CDR3 region is CASSDPGLAGGSEQYF. The CDR3 nucleotides are TGTGCCAGCAGTGATCCAGGACTAGCGGGGGGTAGCGAGCAGTACTTC.

This chain connects TRBV5-6 to TRBJ1-1; D is unresolved. Deletions cut 3 bases from V and 0 bases from J, with 15 bases between. CDR1 and CDR2 (germline): SGHDT, YYEEEE. This CDR3 has 16 residues. For the CDR3, the DNA is TGTGCCAGCAGCTCAGAAGGAGTCTCGATGAACACTGAAGCTTTCTTT. It is translated as CASSSEGVSMNTEAFF.

The chain joins TRBV5-1 to TRBJ2-3, with 7 nucleotides matching TRBD2. V shed 0 bases and J 5 bases; nucleotides not matched to a gene: 6. CDR3 size: 15 residues. Germline V gene data show CDR1 as SGHRS and CDR2 as YFSETQ. DNA for the CDR3: TGCGCCAGCAGCTTGGATCCTAGCGGAGGAGATACGCAGTATTTT. Protein sequence: CASSLDPSGGDTQYF.

This clone was recorded only once. The V gene is TRBV30, the J gene TRBJ2-7, with TRBD2 matching over 9 bases. The junction had 5 bases not matched to a gene; V was cut back by 2 bases and J by 6 bases. CDR1 is GTSNPN, CDR2 SVGIG, per germline (reference sequence). The CDR3 is made up of 13 amino acids. The CDR3 DNA is TGTGCCTGGAGTCCGGGACTAGCTCGCGAGCAGTACTTC. Amino acids: CAWSPGLAREQYF.

The chain has TRBV27 and TRBJ2-7; tentative D call: TRBD2 (5 bases). Per germline, CDR1 MNHEY and CDR2 SMNVEV (reference sequence). CDR3 size: 16 residues. Trimming took 6 bases from V and 3 from J, leaving 21 bases between them. The CDR3: CASRTHRRVGLYEQYF. DNA of the CDR3: TGTGCCAGCAGAACTCACCGACGGGTTGGACTCTACGAGCAGTACTTC.

This chain connects TRBV24-1 to TRBJ2-1; TRBD1 agrees at 7 bases. Per the germline V gene, CDR1 is KGHDR and CDR2 is SFDVKD. The CDR3 is 15 residues long. V lost 4 bases and J lost 5; bases outside the gene matches: 7. The CDR3 DNA reads TGTGCCACCAGTGAGACAGGGAGAGGGCACAATGAGCAGTTCTTC. It is translated as CATSETGRGHNEQFF.

CDR3 DNA: TGCGCCAGCAGCCAAGCGGACAGGAAGGGGAGCAATCAGCCCCAGCATTTT. As protein: CASSQADRKGSNQPQHF. The chain combines TRBV4-1 with TRBJ1-5, with 7 bases matching TRBD1. V lost 1 base to trimming and J lost 1 base; unmatched junction nucleotides: 7. Germline lookup yields CDR1 MGHRA and CDR2 YSYEKL. The CDR3 consists of 17 residues.

V is TRBV15 and J is TRBJ1-1; 7 positions agree with TRBD1. V lost 1 base, J lost 4 bases, and 9 bases stayed unmatched. CDR1 and CDR2 from the germline V gene are LNHNV and YYDKDF (reference sequence). The CDR3 consists of 16 residues. The CDR3 region has the DNA TGTGCCACCAGCAGAGCCCCGGGACAGTCCTTCACTGAAGCTTTCTTT. Translating it yields CATSRAPGQSFTEAFF.

V and J are TRBV6-5 and TRBJ1-1; possibly TRBD1 for D (5 bases). The V gene's germline CDR1 is MNHEY and CDR2 SVGAGI. The CDR3 sequence is 15 residues long. V lost 6 bases to trimming and J lost 2 bases, with 16 bases between them. CDR3 coding DNA: TGTGCCAGCAGCGATCATAATCAGGGAAACACTGAAGCTTTCTTT. Translation gives CASSDHNQGNTEAFF.

The rearrangement links TRBV6-5 to TRBJ2-7; TRBD1 matches 8 bases. This CDR3 has 14 amino acids. Trimming cost V 8 bases and J 0 bases; bases outside gene matches: 6. Per the germline V gene, CDR1 is MNHEY and CDR2 is SVGAGI. CDR3 sequence reads: CASGWTGSSYEQYF. The DNA of the CDR3 is TGTGCCAGCGGTTGGACAGGGAGCTCCTACGAGCAGTACTTC.

The V gene is TRBV19, the J gene TRBJ2-1, with 10 nucleotides matching TRBD2. This CDR3 region has 16 residues. Looked up from germline, CDR1 is LNHDA and CDR2 is SQIVND (reference sequence). The ends lost 4 bases at V and 7 bases at J; junction bases unmatched: 10. As DNA, the CDR3 is TGTGCCAGTAGTACTCAAAGCGGGGGGGCACAAAATGAGCAGTTCTTC. Translating gives CASSTQSGGAQNEQFF.

The chain uses TRBV29-1 and TRBJ2-1; 9 positions agree with TRBD2. The CDR3 spans 12 residues. Germline V gene sequence: CDR1 SQVTM, CDR2 ANQGSEA. After removal of 4 bases from V and 15 bases from J, the junction contained 10 bases not matched to a gene. CDR3: CSVVERGAPLFF. As DNA, the CDR3 is TGCAGCGTTGTTGAGCGGGGGGCCCCTTTGTTCTTC.

The CDR3, as DNA: TGTGCCAGCCAATCGACTCGGGGAGGTCGCAATGAGCAGTTCTTC. Encoded protein: CASQSTRGGRNEQFF. The rearrangement links TRBV7-9 to TRBJ2-1, with D tentatively TRBD2 (6 bases). The CDR3 spans 15 residues. V lost 8 bases and J lost 6, with 20 bases in between. The germline V gene has CDR1 SEHNR and CDR2 FQNEAQ (reference sequence).

The chain links TRBV3-1 (or the pseudogene TRBV3-2) to TRBJ2-5; possibly TRBD1 for D (5 bases). V was trimmed by 4 bases and J by 5 bases, leaving 14 bases between them. From germline, CDR1 is LGHDT and CDR2 YNNKEL (reference sequence). The CDR3 runs to 14 residues. The CDR3 here is CASSPDGARETQYF. In DNA form, the CDR3 reads TGTGCCAGCAGCCCGGATGGGGCCCGGGAGACCCAGTACTTC.